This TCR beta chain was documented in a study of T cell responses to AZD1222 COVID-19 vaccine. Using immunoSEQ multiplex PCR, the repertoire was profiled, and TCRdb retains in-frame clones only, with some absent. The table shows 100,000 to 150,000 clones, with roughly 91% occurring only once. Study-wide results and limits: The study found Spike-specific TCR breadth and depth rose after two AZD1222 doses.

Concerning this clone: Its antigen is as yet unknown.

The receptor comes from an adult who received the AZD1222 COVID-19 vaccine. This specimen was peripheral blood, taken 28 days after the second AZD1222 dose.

CDR3 in DNA: TGTGCCACCAGCAGAGAGGGCGGGAGGGTATATGAGCAGTTCTTC. Protein product: CATSREGGRVYEQFF. The chain has TRBV15 and TRBJ2-1; 9 bases are shared with TRBD2. The CDR3 length is 15 residues. With V trimmed by 0 bases and J by 8 bases, 5 bases remained unmatched. The germline gives CDR1 LNHNV, CDR2 YYDKDF (reference sequence).